The entry below describes one TCR beta chain. This sample was taken from a study of blood T cell repertoires in COVID-19. CDR1 and CDR2 (germline): MNHEY, SMNVEV (reference sequence). V was shortened by 5 bases and J by 2 bases, with 18 bases between the two germline ends. The CDR3 is made up of 16 amino acids. Only in-frame clones appear in the TCRdb table, and some are missing; sequencing was by immunoSEQ multiplex PCR. The table records 300,000 to 400,000 clones, around nine tenths of them present only once. The receptor comes from a woman aged 18-29 years who had recovered from COVID-19. The chain is built from TRBV27 and TRBJ1-2, with a weak D call TRBD1 (5 bases). Sequenced input: peripheral blood. CDR3 amino acids: CASSPTGGDFNYGYTF. The CDR3 DNA sequence: TGTGCCAGCAGTCCAACGGGAGGGGACTTCAACTATGGCTACACCTTC.